The rows below give T cell receptor beta chains drawn from one sample of a study of blood T cell repertoires in COVID-19. Only in-frame clones appear in the TCRdb table, and some are missing; sequencing was by immunoSEQ multiplex PCR. Among roughly 230,000 clones, approximately 83% were seen once, and the ten largest hold 7.4%. Source material: peripheral blood. The receptor set was obtained from a woman aged 45 to 65 with acute or convalescent COVID-19. Both conserved end residues are part of each CDR3. D genes are given only for firm matches. Clone size, where shown, is once, few, many, or a class for clones that have expanded.

TRBJ1-2 | TRBV5-8 | TRBD1 | - | CASSIQGVRGYTF | TGTGCCAGCAGCATACAGGGGGTGCGTGGCTACACCTTC
TRBJ2-5 | TRBV15 | - | - | CATSEILRGTQYF | TGTGCCACCAGCGAAATACTTAGGGGGACCCAGTACTTC
TRBJ1-2 | TRBV5-5 | - | - | CASSLSEGYGYTF | TGTGCCAGCAGCTTGTCGGAGGGCTATGGCTACACCTTC
TRBJ1-5 | TRBV30 | - | - | CAWSSGDYSNQPQHF | TGTGCCTGGAGTTCAGGGGACTATAGCAATCAGCCCCAGCATTTT
TRBJ1-2 | TRBV25-1 | - | once | CASTSGPVYGYTF | TGTGCCAGCACCAGCGGACCTGTATATGGCTACACCTTC
TRBJ1-5 | TRBV7-9 | TRBD1 | - | CASNRGGQPQHF | TGTGCCAGCAACAGGGGCGGTCAGCCCCAGCATTTT
TRBJ2-2 | TRBV10-1 | TRBD2 | - | CASRTPGGHPYTGELFF | TGCGCCAGCAGAACTCCGGGAGGGCATCCTTACACCGGGGAGCTGTTTTTT
TRBJ1-4 | TRBV4-1 | TRBD1 | - | CASSQVQGDEKLFF | TGCGCCAGCAGCCAAGTCCAGGGGGATGAAAAACTGTTTTTT
TRBJ2-1 | TRBV5-8 | - | - | CASSFTRATYNEQFF | TGTGCCAGCAGCTTTACGAGGGCTACCTACAATGAGCAGTTCTTC
TRBJ2-2 | TRBV11-2 | - | few | CASSPTATHTGELFF | TGTGCCAGCAGCCCGACTGCCACTCACACCGGGGAGCTGTTTTTT
TRBJ1-2 | TRBV28 | - | - | CASSIGAFDALSGYTF | TGTGCCAGCAGTATAGGGGCGTTCGACGCTTTAAGTGGCTACACCTTC
TRBJ2-5 | TRBV7-2 | - | - | CASSLTAEETQYF | TGTGCCAGCAGCCTAACAGCAGAAGAGACCCAGTACTTC
TRBJ1-1 | TRBV13 | TRBD1 | few | CASRDRGVENTEAFF | TGTGCCAGCCGGGACAGGGGGGTTGAGAACACTGAAGCTTTCTTT
TRBJ2-3 | TRBV28 | - | - | CASSLNRVADTQYF | TGTGCCAGCAGTTTGAACAGGGTAGCAGATACGCAGTATTTT
TRBJ2-1 | TRBV18 | - | few | CASSPLSGNEQFF | TGTGCCAGCTCACCATTATCAGGGAATGAGCAGTTCTTC
TRBJ2-5 | TRBV5-1 | - | - | CASSLFPIRDTQETQYF | TGCGCCAGCAGCTTGTTCCCCATCCGGGACACACAAGAGACCCAGTACTTC
TRBJ2-7 | TRBV7-2 | TRBD1 | - | CASSLVTGQVREQYF | TGTGCCAGCAGCTTAGTTACGGGACAGGTTAGAGAGCAGTACTTC
TRBJ2-1 | TRBV24-1 | TRBD2 | - | CATSDPSGSGDNEQFF | TGTGCCACCAGTGACCCGAGCGGGAGCGGTGACAATGAGCAGTTCTTC
TRBJ1-2 | TRBV24-1 | - | - | CATSDPRNAGVGGYTF | TGTGCCACCAGTGACCCCAGGAACGCGGGGGTTGGTGGCTACACCTTC
TRBJ2-2 | TRBV6-5 | - | - | CASSYRGSGTGELFF | TGTGCCAGCAGTTACCGGGGGAGTGGGACCGGGGAGCTGTTTTTT
TRBJ2-3 | TRBV19 | TRBD2 | - | CASSSTSGRDSTDTQYF | TGTGCCAGTAGTTCCACTAGCGGGAGGGACTCCACAGATACGCAGTATTTT
TRBJ2-1 | TRBV19 | - | - | CASSLVDYSYNEQFF | TGTGCCAGTAGCCTTGTGGACTACTCCTACAATGAGCAGTTCTTC
TRBJ2-5 | TRBV6-5 | TRBD2 | - | CASTSGSSWETQYF | TGTGCCAGCACTAGCGGGAGCTCTTGGGAGACCCAGTACTTC